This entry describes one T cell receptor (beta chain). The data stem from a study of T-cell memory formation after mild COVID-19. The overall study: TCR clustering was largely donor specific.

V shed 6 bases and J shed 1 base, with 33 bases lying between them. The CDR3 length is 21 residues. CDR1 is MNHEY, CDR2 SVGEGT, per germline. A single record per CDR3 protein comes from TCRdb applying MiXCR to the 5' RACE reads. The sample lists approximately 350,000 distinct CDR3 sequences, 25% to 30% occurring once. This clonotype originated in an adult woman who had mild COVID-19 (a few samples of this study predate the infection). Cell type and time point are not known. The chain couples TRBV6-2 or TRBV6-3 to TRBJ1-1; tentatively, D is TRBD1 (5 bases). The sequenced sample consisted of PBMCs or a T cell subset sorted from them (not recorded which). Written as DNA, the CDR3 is TGTGCCAGCAGCCTCCCCCCCTTCGGCCCGGGACTGGGGAGAGGGAACACTGAAGCTTTCTTT. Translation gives CASSLPPFGPGLGRGNTEAFF.